This paragraph covers one T cell receptor beta chain sequence. Its antigen is not identified. The sequence runs out 3 residues before the end of the CDR3; the remainder is reconstructed from the germline J gene. immunoSEQ multiplex PCR used an average of roughly 1,300 ng genomic DNA. TCRdb keeps only in-frame clones here, not all; method: immunoSEQ multiplex PCR. The repertoire table contains about 32,000 clones. The sample is drawn from a study of T cells in women clearing cervical HPV infection. Broader study findings: CIN3+ cases had significantly higher TCR richness than controls; evenness did not differ.

Germline CDR1 is SGHAT and CDR2 is FQNNGV. This CDR3 is built from 13 residues. The specimen sequenced was blood buffy coat. The source of this sequence is a woman between 18 and 70 years old with a cervical HPV16 infection that either progressed to CIN3+ or cleared (not recorded which). V gene TRBV11-2 combines with J gene TRBJ2-3, with 7 nucleotides matching TRBD2. The sequenced CDR3 bases are TGTGCCAGCAGCGAAGAGCGGGATCAGCCG. Translating it yields CASSEERDQP. The whole CDR3 reads CASSEERDQPQYF. Using reference TRBV11-2 and TRBJ2-3 for the parts outside the CDR3, the full variable domain is EAGVAQSPRYKIIEKRQSVAFWCNPISGHATLYWYQQILGQGPKLLIQFQNNGVVDDSQLPKDRFSAERLKGVDSTLKIQPAKLEDSAVYLCASSEERDQPQYFGPGTRLTVL.